This record concerns one T cell receptor beta chain sequence. This clonotype showed up just a few times. Its recognized antigen is unknown. Base-call qualities are not available, and no considerably larger clone is one nucleotide away. This entry comes from a study of Graves' ophthalmopathy and Graves' hyperthyroidism listed by TCRdb under 2018. Study-level background: Peripheral blood was collected at initial diagnosis, before any treatment. The study used TCR beta repertoire signatures to distinguish Graves' ophthalmopathy from Graves' hyperthyroidism and to predict progression to ophthalmopathy. In total, 135 blood samples were TCR-sequenced: 40 to 45 ophthalmopathy, roughly 77 hyperthyroidism and 17 hyperthyroidism-to-ophthalmopathy patients. To explore V-J signatures that distinguish ophthalmopathy from hyperthyroidism, a discovery set of under 110 patients was enrolled, made up of approximately 45 with ophthalmopathy and 55 to 65 with stable hyperthyroidism. For independent validation, a separate cohort was made up of 18 hyperthyroidism patients plus 17 patients who later progressed from hyperthyroidism to ophthalmopathy. In five or six hyperthyroidism patients, the T-cell repertoires found in thyroid tissue were compared with those found in blood. Once sampling was done, hyperthyroidism patients were given methimazole at a starting dose of 30 mg daily, while ophthalmopathy patients were given high-dose intravenous methylprednisolone. What the study reported, not specific to this receptor: Ophthalmopathy was separated from stable hyperthyroidism by the 13-signature model with more than 85% sensitivity and about 83% specificity in cross-validation and with 80%/75% in the test set. Most expanded thyroid clonotypes with a frequency above 0.001 also appeared in blood, which suggests that blood repertoires may reflect the immune response in the thyroid. In validation, the model predicted ophthalmopathy progression with about 71% sensitivity and less than 80% specificity; approximately 12 predicted patients were CT-confirmed with GO in a median of about 6.1 months. No statistical method was used to predetermine the sample size, and group allocation was not hidden from the investigators.

TCR beta CDR3 regions were amplified from RNA transcripts for repertoire sequencing. A first-round RT-PCR used HTBI primers with the Qiagen OneStep RT-PCR kit, followed by a second-round multiplex PCR, size selection and purification. Libraries were sequenced on an Illumina HiSeq2000 using paired-end 100 bp reads. The published analysis was carried out like this. Reads were processed with SOAPnuke, discarding reads with adapters, uncalled bases, mean Phred below 15, or no exact constant-primer or identifier match. High-quality paired reads were merged with COPE v1.2.5. Clonotypes were defined as unique nucleotide sequences and were aligned to IMGT TRB V, D and J references using MiTCR v1.1. The analysis was limited to V-J combinations with a frequency above 0.0001, which together covered just over 98% of the repertoires. For each V-J combination, a TCR clonal expansion and chaos score was defined as F50 clonal expansion divided by the chaos observed in the TCRdist matrix. Features were reduced by Welch's t-statistics and random forest to over 10 V-J combinations, which fed a naive Bayes classifier. The similarity between thyroid and blood repertoires was quantified using the Morisita-Horn index. TCRdb itself trimmed the public reads at Q25 with fastp, ran MiXCR and retained productive beta chains. One record per CDR3 amino acid sequence lists the most common genes and DNA. In this record, the V and J calls reflect TCRdb's handling and not the investigators' own analysis. The sample table lists about 240,000 distinct CDR3 sequences, 40% to 50% of them with a count of one. Jointly, the top ten make up around 47% of the sample.

Ophthalmopathy patients had moderately to severely active disease, Clinical Activity Score of at least 3, NOSPECS grade of at least 4, and disease duration under 3 months. Anyone with other autoimmune diseases, uncontrolled infections, pregnancy or lactation was excluded from the study. Diagnosis relied on clinical symptoms, serum thyroxine, TRAb, thyroid ultrasound and orbital computed tomography. Using Ficoll-Paque density gradient centrifugation, PBMCs were isolated from 10 ml of fresh peripheral blood. Total RNA was extracted with Trizol reagent and quality-checked on an Agilent 2100 Bioanalyzer. Reading the germline V gene (reference sequence) gives CDR1 LNHNV and CDR2 YYDKDF. The germline V and J ends show losses of 0 bases and 5 bases respectively, and no gene match explains 9 bases of the junction. The CDR3 runs 16 residues from the cysteine to the phenylalanine. Only the CDR3 part of the read is kept: 48 bases, read in frame from the first base.

The TCR was taken from an adult man with Graves' ophthalmopathy. This receptor chain uses TRBV15 and TRBJ2-5; 7 central bases correspond to TRBD1. What was sequenced was peripheral blood. The CDR3 loop reads CATSRDTRGSWETQYF. DNA sequence: TGTGCCACCAGCAGAGACACCAGGGGGTCCTGGGAGACCCAGTACTTC.